A selection of T cell receptor beta chains follows, all from one sample in a study of cytomegalovirus exposure and HLA in healthy donors. The repertoire was sequenced with immunoSEQ multiplex PCR; TCRdb's copy has only in-frame clones and lacks some. The repertoire holds 75,000 to 100,000 clones, around 73% seen once, with about 3.5% in the top ten. The sample taken for sequencing was PBMCs. The receptors come from a man between 35 and 55 years old in good health and CMV-seronegative. The conserved cysteine and the conserved F or W are not part of the CDR3 here. The order of the fields is V gene, J gene, CDR3 protein.

TRBV5-6	TRBJ2-7	ASSLGGGSEQY
TRBV5-4	TRBJ2-1	ASSLALAGGRNEQF
TRBV7-9	TRBJ1-1	ASSFNSGGGTEAF
TRBV29-1	TRBJ2-7	SVESKLGAYEQY
TRBV2	TRBJ1-2	AIEGQGIYGYT
TRBV19	TRBJ1-2	ASSGDSLFGYT
TRBV4-2	TRBJ2-1	ASSQAWREGVNEQF
TRBV6-4	TRBJ2-1	ASSDSSGSYNEQF
TRBV30	TRBJ2-7	AWSESLRRVNYEQY
TRBV11-1	TRBJ2-6	ASSLSRGWANVLT
TRBV5-4	TRBJ2-7	ASSSGGDYEQY
TRBV6-5	TRBJ2-1	ASRRGMSSYNEQF
TRBV14	TRBJ2-2	ASSQVSANTGELF
TRBV5-1	TRBJ1-1	ASSPWAGNTEAF
TRBV11-2	TRBJ1-2	ASSLRGGTGYGYT
TRBV5-1	TRBJ1-4	ASSSGTTGFANEKLF
TRBV5-1	TRBJ2-1	ASSFAGDGGEQF
TRBV20-1	TRBJ2-1	SGQAWNEQF
TRBV7-9	TRBJ2-1	ASNDLAVTYNEQF
TRBV28	TRBJ1-1	ASSISTGVNTEAF
TRBV2	TRBJ1-2	ASSEQAAGYGYP
TRBV12-5	TRBJ2-7	ASGSITGGEQY
TRBV6-5	TRBJ2-7	ASTSGYEQY
TRBV11-1	TRBJ1-6	ASSFDGRGNSPLH
TRBV5-1	TRBJ2-7	ASSLEGTAYYEQY
TRBV5-1	TRBJ1-2	ASRFEWGREDGYT
TRBV7-2	TRBJ2-7	ASSPGGLTYEQY
TRBV5-1	TRBJ2-6	ASSLVAGANVLT
TRBV5-4	TRBJ1-1	ASSPLRTGRNTEAF
TRBV30	TRBJ1-2	AWRLQGAYGYT
TRBV28	TRBJ1-4	ASSLQGSDEKLF
TRBV5-1	TRBJ1-3	ASSPGTAVATIY
TRBV7-8	TRBJ1-6	ASSLVQDYNSPLH
TRBV5-4	TRBJ2-7	ASSPGGSSYEQY
TRBV28	TRBJ2-7	ASSLGGTSYEQY
TRBV5-1	TRBJ2-6	ASSLDQWANVLT
TRBV28	TRBJ2-5	ASSNSAVETQY
TRBV11-2	TRBJ2-5	ASSLDRPGGETQY
TRBV5-1	TRBJ2-6	ASSFGTPSGANVLT
TRBV7-8	TRBJ1-2	ASSPRAEGNYGYT
TRBV30	TRBJ1-5	AWSAGTGEFSNQPQH
TRBV19	TRBJ2-2	ASSISSSGTGELF
TRBV15	TRBJ1-1	ATSPGQGNLGNTEAF
TRBV7-8	TRBJ1-6	ASSLTSGGLSSPLH
TRBV4-2	TRBJ1-1	ASSPGQENTEAF
TRBV4-1	TRBJ2-7	ASSQTGKSYEQY
TRBV19	TRBJ2-1	ASSFQGSSYNEQF
TRBV5-1	TRBJ2-7	ASSRSSGSSYEQY
TRBV11-3	TRBJ2-7	ASSSSPGSEQY
TRBV5-4	TRBJ2-2	ASRPTANTGELF
TRBV5-1	TRBJ2-7	ASRAGTGRGEQY